The 10 T cell receptor beta chains below come from one sample, sequenced in a study of T cell changes during pregnancy in multiple sclerosis. TCRdb's table, derived via immunoSEQ multiplex PCR, lists solely in-frame clones and lacks some. The sample shows about 93,000 clones, roughly 92% of them seen only once. Source: peripheral blood, taken after pregnancy. These receptors came from a female donor with multiple sclerosis, enrolled in a pregnancy study.

The chain joins TRBV4-3 to TRBJ2-3; perhaps TRBD2 as D (6 bases). From germline, CDR1 is LGHNA and CDR2 YSLEER. V lost 0 bases and J 4 bases, leaving 11 bases between the germline ends. The CDR3 totals 15 residues. CDR3 DNA: TGCGCCAGCAGCCAAGAGGTGACTAGATCAGATACGCAGTATTTT. It translates to CASSQEVTRSDTQYF.

This chain links TRBV18 with TRBJ2-5; 9 nucleotides align to TRBD1. V was clipped by 11 bases and J by 3 bases; unmatched bases: 19. Germline assignment: CDR1 KGHSH and CDR2 LQKENI. This CDR3 comprises 17 residues. The DNA for the CDR3 is TGTGCCTGCCTTCCGTCGGCAAGGGACAGGGCAGAAGAGACCCAGTACTTC. It codes for CACLPSARDRAEETQYF.

The chain uses TRBV11-1 and TRBJ2-1; 13 nucleotides match TRBD2. The CDR3 length is 17 residues. Per germline, CDR1 SGHAT and CDR2 FQDESV (reference sequence). With 4 bases clipped from V and 0 bases from J, the junction kept 3 bases outside the gene matches. Here the CDR3 reads CASSSTSGRHSYNEQFF. The CDR3 region has the DNA TGTGCCAGCAGCTCGACTAGCGGGAGGCACTCCTACAATGAGCAGTTCTTC.

The chain recombines TRBV18 with TRBJ1-2, with D possibly matching TRBD1 (5 bases). Trimming took 2 bases from V and 0 from J, leaving 13 bases between them. The CDR3 contains 16 residues. Germline loops: CDR1 KGHSH, CDR2 LQKENI. In nucleotides, the CDR3 is TGTGCCAGCTCACCAGGGACTGAAAGAGCTAACTATGGCTACACCTTC. Encoded protein: CASSPGTERANYGYTF.

The chain is built from TRBV29-1 and TRBJ1-1; possibly TRBD1 for D (6 bases). Trimming removed 7 bases from V and 5 bases from J, with 17 bases in between. Germline values: CDR1 SQVTM, CDR2 ANQGSEA. There are 13 residues in the CDR3. This CDR3 is CSATTGQGTEAFF. DNA for the CDR3: TGCAGCGCCACCACAGGGCAAGGGACTGAAGCTTTCTTT.

The CDR3 nucleotides are TGTGCCAGCAGTTCCCCTGCCGGGACAGGGTCTGAAGCTTTCTTT. Translating it yields CASSSPAGTGSEAFF. V and J are TRBV28 and TRBJ1-1; 9 bases are shared with TRBD1. Germline V gene data show CDR1 as MDHEN and CDR2 as SYDVKM. This CDR3 region has 15 residues. The V and J ends lost 4 bases and 6 bases, in that order; junction bases with no gene match: 9.

The genes are TRBV5-1 and TRBJ1-2; D is ambiguous. CDR3 length: 11 amino acids. V was cut by 6 bases and J by 1 base, with 4 bases left in between. Germline CDR1 and CDR2: SGHRS and YFSETQ. CDR3: CASKLNYGYTF. DNA for the CDR3: TGCGCCAGCAAGCTTAACTATGGCTACACCTTC.

V gene TRBV7-6 combines with J gene TRBJ1-2; the D is unclear. The CDR3 is made up of 14 amino acids. Trimming left V 5 bases short and J 4 bases short, with 14 bases between. Germline V CDR1 and CDR2: SGHVS, FNYEAQ. CDR3 sequence reads: CASSAAGEIYGYTF. The CDR3 region has the DNA TGTGCCAGCAGCGCGGCCGGGGAGATCTATGGCTACACCTTC. The complete variable domain, with remaining parts taken from reference TRBV7-6 and TRBJ1-2, reads GAGVSQSPRYKVTKRGQDVALRCDPISGHVSLYWYRQALGQGPEFLTYFNYEAQQDKSGLPNDRFSAERPEGSISTLTIQRTEQRDSAMYRCASSAAGEIYGYTFGSGTRLTVV.

This chain joins TRBV7-2 and TRBJ2-5; TRBD2 agrees at 9 bases. Per germline, CDR1 SGHTA and CDR2 FQGNSA. The CDR3 covers 18 residues. V dropped 7 bases and J dropped 5; count of bases not matched to a gene: 20. CDR3 amino acids: CASNSGSGRRFISETQYF. CDR3 DNA: TGTGCCAGCAACTCCGGCAGCGGGAGGAGGTTTATATCGGAGACCCAGTACTTC.

This clone was seen just once. This rearrangement joins TRBV14 to TRBJ2-7; D is possibly TRBD1 (6 bases). Germline V gives CDR1 SGHDN, CDR2 FVKESK. Trimming stripped 1 base from V and 3 bases from J, with 10 bases between. This CDR3 comprises 14 residues. The CDR3 protein is CASSQAGHRYEQYF. The DNA for the CDR3 is TGTGCCAGCAGCCAAGCGGGACATCGCTACGAGCAGTACTTC.